These T cell receptor beta chains were read from a single sample in a study of blood T cell repertoires in COVID-19. Clones were sequenced by immunoSEQ multiplex PCR, and TCRdb holds only the in-frame ones, with some missing. Of about 90,000 clones in the sample, roughly 92% were seen once. Source material: peripheral blood. These TCRs come from a woman in her fifties or sixties with active COVID-19. The conserved cysteine and the conserved F or W are not part of the CDR3 here. Fields, in order: V gene, clone size, D gene, J gene, CDR3 protein. The D gene is left open where the match is weak. Rows give clone size only sometimes, using once, few, many, or a class for an expanded clone.

TRBV9	-	-	TRBJ1-1	ASSVGPGLSNTEAF
TRBV3-1/TRBV3-2	-	TRBD1	TRBJ2-1	ASSWSTGANEQF
TRBV6-5	-	TRBD1	TRBJ1-6	ASSPLRDRGTPLH
TRBV11-3	once	TRBD1	TRBJ2-2	ASSSGQGRNTGELF
TRBV19	once	TRBD1	TRBJ1-4	ASSRTGTNEKLF
TRBV30	-	-	TRBJ1-2	AWSIPGGDNYGYT
TRBV5-4	-	-	TRBJ1-5	ASSLGGDNQPQH
TRBV7-9	-	-	TRBJ2-2	ASSFRNTNTGELF
TRBV28	-	TRBD2	TRBJ2-5	ASSLSGAQETQY
TRBV5-5	-	-	TRBJ2-5	ASSLIAGVQETQY
TRBV3-1/TRBV3-2	-	-	TRBJ2-7	ASSQSTYEQY
TRBV11-3	-	-	TRBJ2-1	ASGAGRNEQF
TRBV9	-	TRBD1	TRBJ2-1	ASSPTGTGSYNEQF
TRBV18	-	-	TRBJ2-4	ASSPSKGGEDIQY
TRBV19	-	TRBD2	TRBJ2-2	ASGGGGNTGELF
TRBV30	-	TRBD2	TRBJ2-1	AWTLREGSQNNEQF
TRBV5-1	-	-	TRBJ1-1	ASSLVEGNTEAF
TRBV6-5	-	-	TRBJ1-2	ASTAGILGYT
TRBV6-1	-	TRBD1	TRBJ2-3	ASRRQGPDTQY
TRBV9	-	-	TRBJ2-1	ASSVGKGDRYYNEQF
TRBV15	-	TRBD1	TRBJ1-4	ATSRPPGQGATNEKLF
TRBV6-4	-	-	TRBJ2-3	ASSDVAGSDTQY
TRBV7-9	-	TRBD1	TRBJ1-4	ASSSDRGNEKLF
TRBV5-4	-	-	TRBJ2-7	ASSSSSGVSYEQY
TRBV28	-	-	TRBJ2-3	ASSLPGSLSDTQY
TRBV7-8	few	TRBD1	TRBJ1-5	ASSVGTGDQQPQH
TRBV7-2	once	-	TRBJ2-2	ASSIGMFTGELF
TRBV7-3	-	TRBD1	TRBJ1-6	ASSRDSNSPLH
TRBV7-2	-	-	TRBJ1-5	ASSTTTAGNQPQH
TRBV11-3	-	TRBD2	TRBJ2-1	ASSLSGGSYNEQF
TRBV9	-	-	TRBJ1-1	ASSAPFGGGNTEAF
TRBV3-1/TRBV3-2	-	TRBD1	TRBJ2-2	ASSQRTGRATGELF
TRBV2	-	TRBD1	TRBJ1-2	ASSLDRVGYGYT
TRBV19	-	TRBD1	TRBJ1-3	ASSILGQFSGNTIY
TRBV5-5	-	-	TRBJ2-6	ASSPGWGGARGANVLT
TRBV28	-	-	TRBJ2-5	ASSRQASLQETQY
TRBV24-1	-	-	TRBJ2-1	ATSGTGSSYNEQF
TRBV5-4	-	TRBD1	TRBJ2-2	ASSRDRGSTGELF
TRBV10-2	few	TRBD1	TRBJ2-1	ASFGTGDHNEQF
TRBV7-2	many	-	TRBJ2-2	ASSSRWGDTGELF
TRBV18	few	-	TRBJ1-1	ASSQGVNTEAF
TRBV6-1	-	-	TRBJ2-7	ASSEPLARTYEQY
TRBV11-3	-	TRBD1	TRBJ1-1	ASSTRTGALNTEAF
TRBV5-1	once	TRBD2	TRBJ2-3	ASSSSLAGAADTQY
TRBV6-6	-	-	TRBJ2-2	ASSTVQGLGGELF
TRBV4-1	-	-	TRBJ1-1	ASSERAGWAF
TRBV28	-	TRBD1	TRBJ2-1	ASSPSTGASSYNEQF